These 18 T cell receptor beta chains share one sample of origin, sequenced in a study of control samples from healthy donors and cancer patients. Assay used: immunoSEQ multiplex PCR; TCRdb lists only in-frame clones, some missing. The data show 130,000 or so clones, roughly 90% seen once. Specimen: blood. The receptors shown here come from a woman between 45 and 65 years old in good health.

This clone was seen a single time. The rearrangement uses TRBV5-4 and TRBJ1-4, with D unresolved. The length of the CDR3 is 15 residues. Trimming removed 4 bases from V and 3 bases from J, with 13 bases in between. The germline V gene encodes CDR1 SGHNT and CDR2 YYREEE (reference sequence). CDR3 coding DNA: TGTGCCAGCAGCCAAGAAAAGGGAGCTAATGAAAAACTGTTTTTT. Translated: CASSQEKGANEKLFF.

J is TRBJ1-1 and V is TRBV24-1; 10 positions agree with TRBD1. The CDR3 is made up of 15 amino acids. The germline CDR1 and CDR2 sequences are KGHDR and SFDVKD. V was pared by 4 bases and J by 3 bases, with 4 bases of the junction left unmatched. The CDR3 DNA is TGTGCCACCAGTGACTGGACAGGGGGATACACTGAAGCTTTCTTT. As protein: CATSDWTGGYTEAFF.

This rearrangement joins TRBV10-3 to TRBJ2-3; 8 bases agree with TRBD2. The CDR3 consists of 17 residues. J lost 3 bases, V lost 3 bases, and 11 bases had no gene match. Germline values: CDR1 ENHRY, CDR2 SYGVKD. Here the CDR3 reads CAISEFGGTSGTDTQYF. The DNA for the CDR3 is TGTGCCATCAGTGAATTCGGCGGCACTAGCGGTACAGATACGCAGTATTTT.

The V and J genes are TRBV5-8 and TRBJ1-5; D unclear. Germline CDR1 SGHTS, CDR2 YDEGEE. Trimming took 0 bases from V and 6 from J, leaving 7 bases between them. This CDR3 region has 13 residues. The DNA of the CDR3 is TGTGCCAGCAGCTTGGAACGGAGTCAGCCCCAGCATTTT. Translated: CASSLERSQPQHF.

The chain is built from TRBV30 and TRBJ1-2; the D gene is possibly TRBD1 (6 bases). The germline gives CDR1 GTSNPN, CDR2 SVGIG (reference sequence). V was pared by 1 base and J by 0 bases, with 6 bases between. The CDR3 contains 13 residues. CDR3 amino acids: CAWSGTANYGYTF. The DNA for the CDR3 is TGTGCCTGGAGTGGGACAGCTAACTATGGCTACACCTTC.

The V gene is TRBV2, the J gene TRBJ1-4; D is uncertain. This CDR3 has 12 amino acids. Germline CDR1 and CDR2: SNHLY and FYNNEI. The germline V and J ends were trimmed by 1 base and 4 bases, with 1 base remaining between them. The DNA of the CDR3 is TGTGCCAGCAGTGAAGTTAATGAAAAACTGTTTTTT. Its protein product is CASSEVNEKLFF.

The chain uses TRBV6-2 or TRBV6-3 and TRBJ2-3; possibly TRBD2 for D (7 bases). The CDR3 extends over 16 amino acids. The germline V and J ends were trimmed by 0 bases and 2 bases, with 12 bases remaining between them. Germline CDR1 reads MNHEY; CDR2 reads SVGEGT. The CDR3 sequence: CASSYSGAGATDTQYF. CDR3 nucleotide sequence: TGTGCCAGCAGTTACTCGGGGGCGGGAGCCACAGATACGCAGTATTTT.

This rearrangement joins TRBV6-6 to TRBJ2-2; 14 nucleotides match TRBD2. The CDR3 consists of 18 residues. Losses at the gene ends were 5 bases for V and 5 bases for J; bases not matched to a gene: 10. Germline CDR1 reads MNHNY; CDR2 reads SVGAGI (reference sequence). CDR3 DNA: TGTGCCAGCAGTCACAACGGACTAGCGGGAGGACGGACCGGGGAGCTGTTTTTT. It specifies CASSHNGLAGGRTGELFF.

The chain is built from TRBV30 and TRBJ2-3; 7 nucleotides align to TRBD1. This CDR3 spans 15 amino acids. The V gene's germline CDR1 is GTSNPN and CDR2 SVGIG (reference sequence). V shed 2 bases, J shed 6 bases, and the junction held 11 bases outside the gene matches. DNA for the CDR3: TGTGCCTGGAGTCTCGGTGACAGGGAAATCGATACGCAGTATTTT. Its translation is CAWSLGDREIDTQYF.

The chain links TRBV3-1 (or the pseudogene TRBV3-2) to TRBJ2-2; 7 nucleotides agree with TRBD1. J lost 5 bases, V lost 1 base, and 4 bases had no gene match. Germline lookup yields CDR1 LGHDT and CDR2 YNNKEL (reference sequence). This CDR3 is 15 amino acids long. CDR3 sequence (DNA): TGTGCCAGCAGCCAAGCAGGGGGTTATACCGGGGAGCTGTTTTTT. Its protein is CASSQAGGYTGELFF.

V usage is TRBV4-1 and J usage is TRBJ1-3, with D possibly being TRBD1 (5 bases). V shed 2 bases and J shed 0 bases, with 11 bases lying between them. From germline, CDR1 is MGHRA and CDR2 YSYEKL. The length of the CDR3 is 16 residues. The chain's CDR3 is CASSQPGPSSGNTIYF. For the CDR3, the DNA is TGCGCCAGCAGCCAACCGGGACCTAGCTCTGGAAACACCATATATTTT.

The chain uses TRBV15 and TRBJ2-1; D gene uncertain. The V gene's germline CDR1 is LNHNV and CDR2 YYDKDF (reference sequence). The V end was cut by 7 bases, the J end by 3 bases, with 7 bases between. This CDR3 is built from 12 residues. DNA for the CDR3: TGTGCCACCAAGGCCCTCTACAATGAGCAGTTCTTC. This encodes CATKALYNEQFF. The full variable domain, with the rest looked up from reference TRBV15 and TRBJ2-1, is DAMVIQNPRYQVTQFGKPVTLSCSQTLNHNVMYWYQQKSSQAPKLLFHYYDKDFNNEADTPDNFQSRRPNTSFCFLDIRSPGLGDTAMYLCATKALYNEQFFGPGTRLTVL.

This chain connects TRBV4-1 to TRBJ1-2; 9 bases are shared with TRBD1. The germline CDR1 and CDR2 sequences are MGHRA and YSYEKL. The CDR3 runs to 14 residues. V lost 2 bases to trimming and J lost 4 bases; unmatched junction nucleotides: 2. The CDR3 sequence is CASSQPGQGYGYTF. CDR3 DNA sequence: TGCGCCAGCAGCCAACCGGGACAGGGCTATGGCTACACCTTC.

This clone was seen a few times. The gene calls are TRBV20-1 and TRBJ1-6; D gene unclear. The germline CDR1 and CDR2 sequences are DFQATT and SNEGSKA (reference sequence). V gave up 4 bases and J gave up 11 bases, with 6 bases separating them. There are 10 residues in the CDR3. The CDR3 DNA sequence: TGCAGTGCTACTCCCCCACCCCTCCACTTT. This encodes CSATPPPLHF.

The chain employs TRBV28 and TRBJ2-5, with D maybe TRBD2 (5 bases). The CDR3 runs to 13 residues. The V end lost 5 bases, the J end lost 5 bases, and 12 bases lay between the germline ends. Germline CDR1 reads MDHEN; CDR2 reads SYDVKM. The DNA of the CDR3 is TGTGCCAGCAGTGGCACTAGGATGGAGACCCAGTACTTC. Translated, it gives CASSGTRMETQYF.

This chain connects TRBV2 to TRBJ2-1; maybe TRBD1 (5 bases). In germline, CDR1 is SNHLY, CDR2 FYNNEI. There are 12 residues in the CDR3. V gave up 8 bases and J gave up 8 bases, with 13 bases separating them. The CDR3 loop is CASRLQGDEQFF. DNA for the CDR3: TGTGCCAGCCGACTCCAGGGCGATGAGCAGTTCTTC. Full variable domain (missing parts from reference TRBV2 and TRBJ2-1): EPEVTQTPSHQVTQMGQEVILRCVPISNHLYFYWYRQILGQKVEFLVSFYNNEISEKSEIFDDQFSVERPDGSNFTLKIRSTKLEDSAMYFCASRLQGDEQFFGPGTRLTVL.

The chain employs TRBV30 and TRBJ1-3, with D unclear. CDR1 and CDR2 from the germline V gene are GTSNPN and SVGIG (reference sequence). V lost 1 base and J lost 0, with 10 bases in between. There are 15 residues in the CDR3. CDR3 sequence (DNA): TGTGCCTGGAGTGGGGAGACAAGCTCTGGAAACACCATATATTTT. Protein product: CAWSGETSSGNTIYF.

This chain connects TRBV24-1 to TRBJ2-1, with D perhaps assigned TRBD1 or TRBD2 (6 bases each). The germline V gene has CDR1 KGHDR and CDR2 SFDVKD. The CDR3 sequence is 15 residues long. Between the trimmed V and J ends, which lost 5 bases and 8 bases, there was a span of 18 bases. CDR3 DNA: TGTGCCACCAGTGCCATTGGAGGGGGGCAGTATGAGCAGTTCTTC. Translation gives CATSAIGGGQYEQFF.